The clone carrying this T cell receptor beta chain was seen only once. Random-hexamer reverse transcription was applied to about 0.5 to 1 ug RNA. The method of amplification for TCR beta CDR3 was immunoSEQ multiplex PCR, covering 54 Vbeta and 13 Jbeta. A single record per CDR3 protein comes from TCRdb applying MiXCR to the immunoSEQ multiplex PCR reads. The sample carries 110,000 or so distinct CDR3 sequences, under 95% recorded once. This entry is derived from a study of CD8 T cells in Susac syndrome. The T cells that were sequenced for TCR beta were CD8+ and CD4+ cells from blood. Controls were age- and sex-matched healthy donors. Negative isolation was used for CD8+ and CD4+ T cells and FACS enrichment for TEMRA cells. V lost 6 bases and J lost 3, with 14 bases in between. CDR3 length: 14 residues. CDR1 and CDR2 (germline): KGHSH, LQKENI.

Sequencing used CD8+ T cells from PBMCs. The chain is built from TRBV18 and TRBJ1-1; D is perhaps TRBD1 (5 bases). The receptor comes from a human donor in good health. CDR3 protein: CASSPLRGDTEAFF. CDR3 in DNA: TGTGCCAGCTCCCCCTTAAGGGGAGACACTGAAGCTTTCTTT.